This record concerns one TCR beta chain sequence. This clonotype appeared many times. Its antigen has not been determined. Base qualities were left out, and no much larger clone turns up one base away. CDR1 and CDR2, looked up from the germline V gene, are SGHVS and FNYEAQ. The CDR3 covers 17 residues, taking in both the cysteine and the phenylalanine. CDR3 DNA is the only sequence kept; it has 51 bases, read in frame from the first base. For this chain, trimming is 5 bases at the V end and 2 bases at the J end, and the number of junction bases without a gene match is 11. This sample is drawn from a study of early T cells in non-severe SARS-CoV-2 infection (dated by TCRdb to about 2021). A note on the overall study: Bulk RNA from unsorted whole blood was used for TCR sequencing, so alpha and beta chains could not be paired. Study-wide conclusions, independent of this receptor: VDJdb matching was skewed toward anti-spike CD8 responses and likely underestimated virus-specific expansions, missing private and CD4 specificities.

The library was generated by 5' RACE. Sequencer: NextSeq 500. Unique molecular identifiers were attached to individual cDNA molecules in the TCR library protocol so that sequencing error and PCR bias could be corrected. Both TCR alpha and beta chains were sequenced, and tight co-correlation was observed between alpha and beta sequence abundances in each sample. The study's processing was this. V gene, J gene and CDR3 annotation of TCR sequences was performed with Decombinator V4. Expanded TCRs were defined as changing significantly between any two time points under a Poisson model with p below 0.0001. TCR abundances were normalised to the total number of TCRs sequenced per sample and expressed as counts per million. MAIT TCRs were defined by TRAV1-2 paired with TRAJ12, TRAJ20 or TRAJ33, and iNKT TCRs by TRAV10 paired with TRAJ18. A search of VDJdb, accessed on 1 November 2021, was run for TCRs annotated to CMV, EBV and SARS-CoV-2, with TCRs annotated for multiple antigens excluded. The public reads were reprocessed in TCRdb via fastp at Q25 and MiXCR, keeping in-frame beta chains. Rows merge per CDR3 protein into single entries with the most common DNA and genes. The V and J calls were determined by TCRdb, not by the authors. A total of under 85,000 distinct CDR3 sequences appear in this sample, 5% of them only once. Roughly 7.3% of the sample goes to the ten largest clones.

This was a case-control study nested in a cohort of healthcare workers in London, UK, who had nasopharyngeal swab PCR tests and blood samples taken every week. Between 23 and 31 March 2020, the week of the UK lockdown, healthcare workers were enrolled and then followed up weekly for as long as 16 weeks. The input for sequencing was whole blood, taken at baseline. The chain employs TRBV7-6 and TRBJ2-1; TRBD2 lines up with 8 middle nucleotides. The sequence came from an adult who was a healthcare worker with PCR-confirmed SARS-CoV-2 infection or an uninfected control (not recorded which). The CDR3 has the sequence CASSPTGGVAAYNEQFF. The bases read TGTGCCAGCAGCCCGACCGGGGGGGTAGCAGCCTACAATGAGCAGTTCTTC.